These T cell receptor beta chains were read from a single sample in a study of beta chain features in type 1 diabetes. Sequencing was performed with immunoSEQ multiplex PCR; in TCRdb, only in-frame clones are kept and a portion is missing. Of 600,000 to 700,000 clones listed, around 15% are singletons. The sample consisted of naive CD4+ T cells from blood. Receptors were obtained from a man aged 18 to 29 with type 1 diabetes. Each CDR3 is given with its conserved first and last residue. D genes are given only for firm matches. Where a row states a size, it is once, few, many or the class of an expanded clone; other rows omit it.

v_gene,j_gene,d_gene,abundance,CDR3nt,CDR3aa
TRBV18,TRBJ2-3,TRBD2,few,TGTGCCAGCTCACCGCGGGGGTCGGCAGATACGCAGTATTTT,CASSPRGSADTQYF
TRBV7-9,TRBJ1-2,TRBD1,.,TGTGCCAGCAGCTCCGGAGACAGGGTCAGGGGTGGCTACACCTTC,CASSSGDRVRGGYTF
TRBV9,TRBJ1-1,.,.,TGTGCCAGCAGCGTAGCCGCAGGGGTCCCTGAAGCTTTCTTT,CASSVAAGVPEAFF
TRBV28,TRBJ2-3,TRBD2,.,TGTGCCAGTTATCTTAGCGGGGGGGCCGGGACTAGCACAGATACGCAGTATTTT,CASYLSGGAGTSTDTQYF
TRBV4-2,TRBJ1-1,.,few,TGTGCCAGCAGTTTTTCCGAGAAGAACACTGAAGCTTTCTTT,CASSFSEKNTEAFF
TRBV4-1,TRBJ2-7,TRBD1,few,TGCGCCAGCAGCCAGGGGACAGGGGGCATCTCCTACGAGCAGTACTTC,CASSQGTGGISYEQYF
TRBV5-1,TRBJ2-7,TRBD1,.,TGCGCCAGCAGCTCCGGGACAGCCTCCTACGAGCAGTACTTC,CASSSGTASYEQYF
TRBV27,TRBJ1-2,.,few,TGTGCCAGCAGCCCTGCGGAAGGCTACACCTTC,CASSPAEGYTF
TRBV7-9,TRBJ2-2,.,.,TGTGCCAGCAGCTCCCGGGACCCACGGAACACCGGGGAGCTGTTTTTT,CASSSRDPRNTGELFF
TRBV19,TRBJ2-1,.,.,TGTGCCAGTAGTGAACAGGGTTCCTACAATGAGCAGTTCTTC,CASSEQGSYNEQFF
TRBV20-1,TRBJ1-1,.,few,TGCAGTGCCCTGGGCGGGACTGAAGCTTTCTTT,CSALGGTEAFF
TRBV18,TRBJ2-2,TRBD1,.,TGTGCCAGCTCACCCGGACAGGGTGGCGGGGAGCTGTTTTTT,CASSPGQGGGELFF
TRBV6-6,TRBJ1-2,TRBD1,few,TGTGCCAGCAGTTACTCCCCGGGGGACAGGGGGGATGGCTACACCTTC,CASSYSPGDRGDGYTF
TRBV28,TRBJ1-2,.,few,TGTGCCAGCAGTTCAACCGGCTTCAACTATGGCTACACCTTC,CASSSTGFNYGYTF
TRBV27,TRBJ2-3,.,few,TGTGCCAGCAGTTTCGGGACCATAAACACAGATACGCAGTATTTT,CASSFGTINTDTQYF
TRBV4-1,TRBJ1-6,.,few,TGCGCCAGCAGCCAAGGCGATGACTCACCCCTCCACTTT,CASSQGDDSPLHF
TRBV10-3,TRBJ2-6,.,few,TGTGCCATCACCGGGGAGGCCAACGTCCTGACTTTC,CAITGEANVLTF
TRBV14,TRBJ2-7,.,.,TGTGCCAGCAGCCATACTACAAGGAGACTGTACTTC,CASSHTTRRLYF
TRBV19,TRBJ1-5,.,.,TGTGCCAGTAGCACACAGGGCCTGGGGAATCAGCCCCAGCATTTT,CASSTQGLGNQPQHF
TRBV14,TRBJ1-2,TRBD1,few,TGTGCCAGCAGCCAGGACAGGCGCGGCTACACCTTC,CASSQDRRGYTF
TRBV19,TRBJ2-1,.,.,TGTGCCAGTAGCAAGGACTACACGGGGAATGAGCAGTTCTTC,CASSKDYTGNEQFF
TRBV6-5,TRBJ2-7,.,.,TGTGCCAGCAACCCCGGCAGGGGCCACGAGCAGTACTTC,CASNPGRGHEQYF
TRBV10-3,TRBJ2-3,TRBD1,.,TGTGCCATCAGTCCACGACAGGGCCTCGAGACAGATACGCAGTATTTT,CAISPRQGLETDTQYF
TRBV5-6,TRBJ1-2,TRBD1,few,TGTGCCAGCAGCTTCATAGGACAGGGTGATGGCTACACCTTC,CASSFIGQGDGYTF
TRBV7-8,TRBJ2-5,TRBD2,once,TGTGCCAGCAGCTGGGGCCTAGCGGAGCAAGAGACCCAGTACTTC,CASSWGLAEQETQYF